The clone carrying this T cell receptor beta chain was seen once. This specimen comes from a study of follicular helper T cells after annual influenza vaccination. The method was immunoSEQ multiplex PCR; TCRdb's version includes in-frame clones alone and lacks a portion of them. This table holds about 5,300 clones, approximately 89% found once. Noted time point: 2013-2014 season, 7 days after vaccination. No donor had influenza vaccine in the prior 6 months; all lived in the community. Excluded were substance abuse, HIV/AIDS, active cancer, immunomodulatory drugs and active illness. J was trimmed by 0 bases and V by 5 bases; bases with no gene match: 8. The CDR3 extends over 17 amino acids. Germline V lookup: CDR1 SGHTA, CDR2 FQGNSA.

The specimen comprised CXCR5+ CD38- circulating T follicular helper cells from blood, sampled 7 days after influenza vaccination. Subset specified: circulating Tfh, non-naive CD4+CXCR5+PD-1+ (ICOS+CD38+ or ICOS-CD38-). This clonotype originated in an adult who received the influenza vaccine. The genes are TRBV7-2 and TRBJ2-3; 10 nucleotides agree with TRBD2. CDR3 DNA sequence: TGTGCCAGCAGCACCCTAAAGACTAGCGGGAGCACAGATACGCAGTATTTT. Protein sequence: CASSTLKTSGSTDTQYF.